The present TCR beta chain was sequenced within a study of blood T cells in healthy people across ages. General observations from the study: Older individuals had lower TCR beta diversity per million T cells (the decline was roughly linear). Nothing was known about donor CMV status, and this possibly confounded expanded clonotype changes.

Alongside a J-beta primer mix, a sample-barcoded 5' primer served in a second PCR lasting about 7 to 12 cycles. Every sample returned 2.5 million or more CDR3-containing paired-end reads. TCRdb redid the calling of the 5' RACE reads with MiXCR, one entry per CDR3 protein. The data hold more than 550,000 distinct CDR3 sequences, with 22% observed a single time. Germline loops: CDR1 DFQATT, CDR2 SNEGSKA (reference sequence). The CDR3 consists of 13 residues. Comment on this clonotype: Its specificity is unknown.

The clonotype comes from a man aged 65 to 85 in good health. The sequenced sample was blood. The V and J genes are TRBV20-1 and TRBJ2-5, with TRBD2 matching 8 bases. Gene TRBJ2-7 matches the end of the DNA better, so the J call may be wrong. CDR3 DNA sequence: TGCAGTGCTGCCTCTGGGACTAGCTACGAGCAGTACGTC. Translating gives CSAASGTSYEQYV.